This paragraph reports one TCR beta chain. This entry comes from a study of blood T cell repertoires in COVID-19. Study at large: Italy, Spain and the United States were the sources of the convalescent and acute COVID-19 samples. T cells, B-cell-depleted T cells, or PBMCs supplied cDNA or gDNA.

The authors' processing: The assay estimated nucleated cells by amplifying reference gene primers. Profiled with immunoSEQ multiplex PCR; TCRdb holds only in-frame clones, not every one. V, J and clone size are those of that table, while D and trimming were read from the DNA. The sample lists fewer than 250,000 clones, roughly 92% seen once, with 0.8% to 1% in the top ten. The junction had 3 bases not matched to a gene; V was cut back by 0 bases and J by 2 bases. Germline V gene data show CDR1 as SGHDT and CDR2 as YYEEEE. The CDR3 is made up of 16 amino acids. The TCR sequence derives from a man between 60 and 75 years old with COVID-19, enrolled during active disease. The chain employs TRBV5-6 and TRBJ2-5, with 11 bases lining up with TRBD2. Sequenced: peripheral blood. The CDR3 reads CASSLVLAGAQETQYF. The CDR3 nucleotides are TGTGCCAGCAGCTTGGTACTAGCGGGGGCGCAAGAGACCCAGTACTTC.